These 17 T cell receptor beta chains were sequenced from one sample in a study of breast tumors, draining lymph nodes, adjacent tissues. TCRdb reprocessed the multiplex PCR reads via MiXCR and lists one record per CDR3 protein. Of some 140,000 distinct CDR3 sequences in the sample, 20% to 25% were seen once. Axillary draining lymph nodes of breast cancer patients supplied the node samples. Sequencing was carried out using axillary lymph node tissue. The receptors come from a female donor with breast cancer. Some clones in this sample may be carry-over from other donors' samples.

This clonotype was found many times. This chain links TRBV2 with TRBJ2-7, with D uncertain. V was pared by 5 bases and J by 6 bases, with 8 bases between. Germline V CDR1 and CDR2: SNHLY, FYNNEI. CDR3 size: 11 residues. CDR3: CASSQAPEQYF. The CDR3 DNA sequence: TGTGCCAGCAGTCAGGCGCCCGAGCAGTACTTC.

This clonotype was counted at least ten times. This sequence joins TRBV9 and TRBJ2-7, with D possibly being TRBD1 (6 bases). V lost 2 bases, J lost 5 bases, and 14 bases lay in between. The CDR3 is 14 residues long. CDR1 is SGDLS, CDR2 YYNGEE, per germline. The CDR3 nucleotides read TGTGCCAGCAGCGTCGCTGACAGGAGCAACGAGCAGTACTTC. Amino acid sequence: CASSVADRSNEQYF.

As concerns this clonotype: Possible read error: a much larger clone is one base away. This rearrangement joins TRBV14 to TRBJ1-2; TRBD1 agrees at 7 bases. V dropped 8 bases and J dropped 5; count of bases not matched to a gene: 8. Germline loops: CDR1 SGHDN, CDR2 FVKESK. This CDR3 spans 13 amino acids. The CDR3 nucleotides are TGTGCCAGCGGTCCTGGACAGGCTTATGGCTACACCTTC. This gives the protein CASGPGQAYGYTF. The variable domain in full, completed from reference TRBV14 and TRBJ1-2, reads EAGVTQFPSHSVIEKGQTVTLRCDPISGHDNLYWYRRVMGKEIKFLLHFVKESKQDESGMPNNRFLAERTGGTYSTLKVQPAELEDSGVYFCASGPGQAYGYTFGSGTRLTVV.

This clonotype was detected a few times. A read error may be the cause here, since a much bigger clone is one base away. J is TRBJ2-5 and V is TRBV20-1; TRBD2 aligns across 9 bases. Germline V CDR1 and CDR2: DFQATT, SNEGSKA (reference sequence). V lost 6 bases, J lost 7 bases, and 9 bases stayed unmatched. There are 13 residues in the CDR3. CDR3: CSAIAGAGGTQYF. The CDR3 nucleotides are TGCAGTGCAATAGCGGGAGCGGGGGGGACCCAGTACTTC.

The CDR3 protein is CATSDRFYGYTF. The CDR3 nucleotides are TGTGCCACCTCGGACCGATTCTATGGCTACACCTTC. The chain recombines TRBV6-5 with TRBJ1-2; D gene uncertain. Germline CDR1 reads MNHEY; CDR2 reads SVGAGI. The CDR3 extends over 12 amino acids. Between the trimmed V and J ends, which lost 10 bases and 4 bases, there was a span of 13 bases.

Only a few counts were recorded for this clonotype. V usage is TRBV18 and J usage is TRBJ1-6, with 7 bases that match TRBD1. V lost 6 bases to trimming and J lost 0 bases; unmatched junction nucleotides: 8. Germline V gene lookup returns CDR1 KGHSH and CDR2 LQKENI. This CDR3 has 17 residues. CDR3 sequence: CASSQTGESSYNSPLHF. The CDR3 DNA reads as TGTGCCAGCTCGCAAACAGGGGAGAGCTCCTATAATTCACCCCTCCACTTT.

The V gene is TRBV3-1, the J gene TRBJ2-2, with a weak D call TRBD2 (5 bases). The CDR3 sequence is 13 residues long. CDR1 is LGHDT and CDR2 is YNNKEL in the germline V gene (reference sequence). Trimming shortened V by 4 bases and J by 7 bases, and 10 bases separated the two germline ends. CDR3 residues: CASSRDYRGELFF. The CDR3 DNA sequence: TGTGCCAGCAGCCGAGACTACCGCGGGGAGCTGTTTTTT.

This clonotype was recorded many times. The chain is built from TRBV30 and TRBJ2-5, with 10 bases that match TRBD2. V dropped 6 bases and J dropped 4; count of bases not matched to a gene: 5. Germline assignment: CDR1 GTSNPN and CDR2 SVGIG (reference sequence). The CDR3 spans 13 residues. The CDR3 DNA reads TGTGCCTGCCATAGGACTAGCGGAGAGACCCAGTACTTC. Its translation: CACHRTSGETQYF.

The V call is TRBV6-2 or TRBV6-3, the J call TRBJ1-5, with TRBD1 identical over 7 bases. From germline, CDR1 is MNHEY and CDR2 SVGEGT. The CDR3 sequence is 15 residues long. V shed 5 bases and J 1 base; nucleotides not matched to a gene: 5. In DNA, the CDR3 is TGTGCCAGCAGTGGATTGACAGGGAGCAATCAGCCCCAGCATTTT. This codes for CASSGLTGSNQPQHF.

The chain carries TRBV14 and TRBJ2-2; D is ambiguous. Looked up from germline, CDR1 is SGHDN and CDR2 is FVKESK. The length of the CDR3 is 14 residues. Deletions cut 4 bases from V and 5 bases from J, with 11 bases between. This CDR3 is CASSPRLGTGELFF. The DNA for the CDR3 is TGTGCCAGCAGCCCGCGACTGGGGACCGGGGAGCTGTTTTTT.

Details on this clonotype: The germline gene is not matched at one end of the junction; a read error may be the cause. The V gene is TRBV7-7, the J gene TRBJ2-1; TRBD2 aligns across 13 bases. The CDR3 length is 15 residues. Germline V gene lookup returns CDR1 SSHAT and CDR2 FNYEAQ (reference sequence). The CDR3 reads CASSRWTSGSNEQLF. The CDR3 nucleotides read TGTGCCAGCAGCAGATGGACTAGCGGGAGTAATGAGCAGCTCTTC.

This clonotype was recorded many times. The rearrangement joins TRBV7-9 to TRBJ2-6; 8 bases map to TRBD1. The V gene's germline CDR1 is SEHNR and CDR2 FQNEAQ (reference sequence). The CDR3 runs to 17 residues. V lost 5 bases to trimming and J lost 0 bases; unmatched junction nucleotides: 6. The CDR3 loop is CASSPGQGISGANVLTF. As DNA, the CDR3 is TGTGCCAGCAGCCCTGGACAGGGTATCTCTGGGGCCAACGTCCTGACTTTC.

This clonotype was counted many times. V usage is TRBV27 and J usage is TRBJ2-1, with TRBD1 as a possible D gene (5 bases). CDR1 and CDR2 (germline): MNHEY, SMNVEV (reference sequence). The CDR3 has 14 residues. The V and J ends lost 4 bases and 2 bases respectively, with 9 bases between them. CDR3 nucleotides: TGTGCCAGCAGTTCCAGGGCAGCCTACAATGAGCAGTTCTTC. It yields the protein CASSSRAAYNEQFF.

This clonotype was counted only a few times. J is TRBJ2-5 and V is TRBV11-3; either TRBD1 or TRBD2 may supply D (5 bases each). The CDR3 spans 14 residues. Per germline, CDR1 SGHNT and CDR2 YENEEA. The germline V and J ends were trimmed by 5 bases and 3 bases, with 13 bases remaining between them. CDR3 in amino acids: CASSAAGTEETQYF. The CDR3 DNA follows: TGTGCCAGCAGCGCCGCCGGGACGGAAGAGACCCAGTACTTC.

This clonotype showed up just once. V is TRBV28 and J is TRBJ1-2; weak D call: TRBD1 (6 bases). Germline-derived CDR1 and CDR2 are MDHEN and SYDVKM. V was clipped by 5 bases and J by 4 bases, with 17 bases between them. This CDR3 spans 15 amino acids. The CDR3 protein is CASSGGSRFGYGYTF. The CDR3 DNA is TGTGCCAGCAGTGGGGGCAGCCGCTTCGGCTATGGCTACACCTTC.

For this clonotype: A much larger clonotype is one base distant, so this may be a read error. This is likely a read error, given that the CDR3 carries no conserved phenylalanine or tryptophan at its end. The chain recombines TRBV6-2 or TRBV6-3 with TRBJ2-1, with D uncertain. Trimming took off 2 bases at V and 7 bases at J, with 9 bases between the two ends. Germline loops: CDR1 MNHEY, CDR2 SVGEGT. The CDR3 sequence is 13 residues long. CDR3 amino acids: CASSYVRLNEQFL. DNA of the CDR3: TGTGCCAGCAGTTACGTTCGTCTTAATGAGCAGTTCCTC.

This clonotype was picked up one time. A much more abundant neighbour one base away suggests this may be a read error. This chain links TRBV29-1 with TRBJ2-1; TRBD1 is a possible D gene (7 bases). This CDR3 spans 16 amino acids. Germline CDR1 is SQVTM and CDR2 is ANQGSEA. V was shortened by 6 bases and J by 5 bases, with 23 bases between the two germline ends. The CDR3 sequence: CSVGGTGTETDNEQFF. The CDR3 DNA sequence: TGCAGCGTGGGGGGAACCGGGACAGAAACCGACAATGAGCAGTTCTTC.